Following are 8 T cell receptor beta chains from one sample sequenced in a study of blood T cells in healthy people across ages. Through a sample-barcoded 5' primer and a J-beta primer mix, a second PCR was run for roughly 6 to 12 cycles. MiXCR, run by TCRdb on the 5' RACE reads, gives a single entry per CDR3 protein. Of approximately 1.5 million distinct CDR3 sequences in the sample, about 31% were seen once. The sequenced material came from blood. The receptors stem from a woman between 25 and 40 years old in good health.

The chain combines TRBV14 with TRBJ2-3; 15 nucleotides agree with TRBD2. J gave up 4 bases and V 5 bases, and 10 bases lay outside the gene matches. This CDR3 is 18 amino acids long. CDR1 and CDR2 from the germline V gene are SGHDN and FVKESK. The CDR3 DNA follows: TGTGCCAGCAGCTCTTTGTTCGGACTAGCGGGGGGGCCAGATACGCAGTATTTT. As protein: CASSSLFGLAGGPDTQYF. The full variable domain, in which reference TRBV14 and TRBJ2-3 provide the parts outside the CDR3, is EAGVTQFPSHSVIEKGQTVTLRCDPISGHDNLYWYRRVMGKEIKFLLHFVKESKQDESGMPNNRFLAERTGGTYSTLKVQPAELEDSGVYFCASSSLFGLAGGPDTQYFGPGTRLTVL.

This clonotype was observed a few times. CDR3 DNA sequence: TGTGCCAGCAGCGAGGGTGGGGGAATATCCTACAATGAGCAGTTCTTC. The encoded protein is CASSEGGGISYNEQFF. The chain combines TRBV7-3 with TRBJ2-1, with D perhaps matching TRBD1 or TRBD2 (5 bases each). Trimming left V 5 bases short and J 1 base short, with 15 bases between. The germline CDR1 and CDR2 sequences are SGHTA and FQGTGA. The CDR3 runs 16 residues. Based on the CDR3 plus reference TRBV7-3 and TRBJ2-1, the full variable domain is GAGVSQTPSNKVTEKGKYVELRCDPISGHTALYWYRQSLGQGPEFLIYFQGTGAADDSGLPNDRFFAVRPEGSVSTLKIQRTERGDSAVYLCASSEGGGISYNEQFFGPGTRLTVL.

The chain combines TRBV25-1 with TRBJ2-7; no clear D. This CDR3 is built from 15 residues. The V gene lost 1 base and the J gene lost 5 bases, with 15 bases spanning the gap. Germline CDR1 MGHDK, CDR2 SYGVNS. The CDR3 region is CASSEWNAPSDEQYF. The DNA for the CDR3 is TGTGCCAGCAGTGAATGGAACGCGCCTTCGGACGAGCAGTACTTC.

This clonotype was seen a few times. The J gene is TRBJ2-7, the V gene TRBV20-1; possible D gene TRBD1, 6 bases. The CDR3 is made up of 15 amino acids. V lost 6 bases to trimming and J lost 3 bases, with 21 bases between them. Germline V gene data show CDR1 as DFQATT and CDR2 as SNEGSKA (reference sequence). The CDR3 nucleotides are TGCAGTGCATATAGGCCCCGGGACAATAACTACGAGCAGTACTTC. Amino acids: CSAYRPRDNNYEQYF.

The chain employs TRBV7-3 and TRBJ2-5, with TRBD2 identical over 7 bases. V trimming: 2 bases; J trimming: 1 base; junction bases outside the gene matches: 7. There are 16 residues in the CDR3. Germline-derived CDR1 and CDR2 are SGHTA and FQGTGA. The CDR3 loop reads CASSLAGTSAQETQYF. DNA for the CDR3: TGTGCCAGCAGCTTAGCCGGAACTAGCGCCCAAGAGACCCAGTACTTC. The whole variable domain, remainder taken from reference TRBV7-3 and TRBJ2-5, is GAGVSQTPSNKVTEKGKYVELRCDPISGHTALYWYRQSLGQGPEFLIYFQGTGAADDSGLPNDRFFAVRPEGSVSTLKIQRTERGDSAVYLCASSLAGTSAQETQYFGPGTRLLVL.

The chain links TRBV6-5 to TRBJ1-4; 10 bases are shared with TRBD1. This CDR3 region has 15 residues. Germline CDR1 reads MNHEY; CDR2 reads SVGAGI. After removal of 5 bases from V and 8 bases from J, the junction contained 8 bases not matched to a gene. This CDR3 is CASSLRDRGKEKLFF. The DNA for the CDR3 is TGTGCCAGCAGTCTACGGGACAGGGGAAAGGAAAAACTGTTTTTT.

This rearrangement joins TRBV28 to TRBJ1-2; D is perhaps TRBD1 (5 bases). V lost 11 bases, J lost 7 bases, and 14 bases lay in between. This CDR3 contains 11 residues. Germline V gene sequence: CDR1 MDHEN, CDR2 SYDVKM. The CDR3 coding sequence is TGTGCCGTATCGGGGGAGGGTGGCTACACCTTC. Translating gives CAVSGEGGYTF.

This rearrangement joins TRBV30 to TRBJ2-3; possible D gene TRBD2, 6 bases. In germline, CDR1 is GTSNPN, CDR2 SVGIG (reference sequence). This CDR3 comprises 14 residues. The germline V and J ends were trimmed by 4 bases and 1 base, with 12 bases remaining between them. In nucleotides, the CDR3 is TGTGCCTGGAACCGGCGGGGAGGCACAGATACGCAGTATTTT. Translated, it gives CAWNRRGGTDTQYF.